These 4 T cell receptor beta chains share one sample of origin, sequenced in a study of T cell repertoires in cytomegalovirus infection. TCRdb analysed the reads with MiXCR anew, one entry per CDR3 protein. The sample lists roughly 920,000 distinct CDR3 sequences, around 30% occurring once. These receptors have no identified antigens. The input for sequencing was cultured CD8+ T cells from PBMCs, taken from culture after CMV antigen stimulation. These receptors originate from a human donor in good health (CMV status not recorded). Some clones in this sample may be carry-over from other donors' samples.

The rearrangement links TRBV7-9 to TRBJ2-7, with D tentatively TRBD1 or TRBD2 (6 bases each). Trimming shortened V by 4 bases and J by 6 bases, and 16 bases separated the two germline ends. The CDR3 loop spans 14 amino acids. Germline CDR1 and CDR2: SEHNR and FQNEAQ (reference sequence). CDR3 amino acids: CASSSTGGTGEQYV. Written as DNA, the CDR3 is TGTGCCAGCAGCTCGACAGGAGGGACTGGCGAGCAGTACGTC.

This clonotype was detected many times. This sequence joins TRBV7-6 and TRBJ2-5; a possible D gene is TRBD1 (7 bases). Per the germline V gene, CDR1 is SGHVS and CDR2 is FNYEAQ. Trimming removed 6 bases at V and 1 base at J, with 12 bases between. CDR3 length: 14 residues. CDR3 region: CASSQGGGQETQYF. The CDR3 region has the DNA TGTGCCAGCAGTCAGGGGGGAGGCCAAGAGACCCAGTACTTC.

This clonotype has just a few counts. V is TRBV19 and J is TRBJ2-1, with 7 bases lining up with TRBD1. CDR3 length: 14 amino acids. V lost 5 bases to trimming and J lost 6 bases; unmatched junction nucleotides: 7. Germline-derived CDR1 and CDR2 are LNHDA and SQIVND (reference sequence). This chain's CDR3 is CASSRRSGGNEQFF. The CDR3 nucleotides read TGTGCCAGTAGTCGAAGATCAGGGGGCAATGAGCAGTTCTTC.

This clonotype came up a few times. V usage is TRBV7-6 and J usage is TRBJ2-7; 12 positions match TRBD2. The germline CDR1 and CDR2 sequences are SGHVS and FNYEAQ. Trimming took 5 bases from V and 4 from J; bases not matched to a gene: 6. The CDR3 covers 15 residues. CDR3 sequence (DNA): TGTGCCAGCAGCCCTCGACTAGCGGGGGCTTACGAGCAGTACTTC. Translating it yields CASSPRLAGAYEQYF.